Presented here are 23 T cell receptor beta chains from one specimen sequenced in a study of early T cells in non-severe SARS-CoV-2 infection. From the 5' RACE reads, TCRdb called clonotypes with MiXCR, one entry per CDR3 protein. The table has about 99,000 distinct CDR3 sequences, 16% seen once; the top ten hold about 1.3%. Sequenced material: whole blood. These receptors all come from an adult who was a healthcare worker with PCR-confirmed SARS-CoV-2 infection or an uninfected control (not recorded which).

This clonotype occurred a few times. This chain uses TRBV2 with TRBJ2-3, with D perhaps matching TRBD1 (6 bases). Trimming cost V 4 bases and J 2 bases, with 7 bases left between them. Germline V gives CDR1 SNHLY, CDR2 FYNNEI. The CDR3 is 13 amino acids. Here the CDR3 DNA reads TGTGCCAGCAGTGGGGACACCACAGATACGCAGTATTTT. Translated, it gives CASSGDTTDTQYF.

The chain is built from TRBV7-9 and TRBJ2-1; 7 nucleotides line up with TRBD1. Germline V gives CDR1 SEHNR, CDR2 FQNEAQ (reference sequence). The CDR3 consists of 16 residues. V lost 5 bases, J lost 7 bases, and 14 bases stayed unmatched. The CDR3 DNA sequence: TGTGCCAGCAGCCCCCGGACAGGATCAGAAGGTAATGAGCAGTTCTTC. Translating gives CASSPRTGSEGNEQFF.

The V gene is TRBV27, the J gene TRBJ2-7, with 11 bases fitting TRBD1. Germline V gives CDR1 MNHEY, CDR2 SMNVEV (reference sequence). Trimming at V came to 8 bases and at J to 3 bases, leaving 9 bases not matched to a gene. The CDR3 runs 15 residues. CDR3 DNA: TGTGCCAGCTCCTCGTTGGGGACAGGGGGCTACGAGCAGTACTTC. This encodes CASSSLGTGGYEQYF.

This clonotype has at least ten counts. CDR3 in DNA: TGTGCCAGCTCACAACAGAGCTACGAGCAGTACTTC. Its protein product is CASSQQSYEQYF. V gene TRBV18 combines with J gene TRBJ2-7; D ambiguous. With 4 bases removed from V and 3 bases from J, the gap between germline ends came to 7 bases. Germline V gene sequence: CDR1 KGHSH, CDR2 LQKENI. CDR3 length equals 12 residues.

This sequence joins TRBV11-3 and TRBJ2-2, with 8 bases lining up with TRBD1. After removal of 6 bases from V and 4 bases from J, the junction contained 4 bases not matched to a gene. Per germline, CDR1 SGHNT and CDR2 YENEEA. This CDR3 spans 14 amino acids. The CDR3 loop reads CASSSDRGTGELFF. The CDR3 region has the DNA TGTGCCAGCAGTTCTGACAGGGGCACCGGGGAGCTGTTTTTT.

This clonotype showed up just a few times. The V gene is TRBV20-1, the J gene TRBJ1-1; maybe TRBD1 (5 bases). V was trimmed by 5 bases and J by 10 bases, leaving 11 bases between them. Germline CDR1 DFQATT, CDR2 SNEGSKA (reference sequence). The CDR3 length is 10 residues. DNA of the CDR3: TGCAGTGCTGGGACCGGACGAGCTTTCTTT. The encoded protein is CSAGTGRAFF.

This clonotype was detected a few times. The gene calls are TRBV19 and TRBJ2-7; the D call may be TRBD1 or TRBD2 (5 bases each). V was clipped by 5 bases and J by 2 bases, with 16 bases between them. This CDR3 comprises 15 residues. CDR1 and CDR2 from the germline V gene are LNHDA and SQIVND (reference sequence). Written as DNA, the CDR3 is TGTGCCAGTAGTGCTGGACACGGGATGACCTACGAGCAGTACTTC. It is translated as CASSAGHGMTYEQYF.

This clonotype showed up just a few times. The chain has TRBV5-1 and TRBJ2-1, with D perhaps matching TRBD2 (6 bases). The germline V and J ends were trimmed by 4 bases and 5 bases, with 13 bases remaining between them. Germline values: CDR1 SGHRS, CDR2 YFSETQ. There are 14 residues in the CDR3. The CDR3 coding sequence is TGCGCCAGCAGCCCCATGACTAGTGACAATGAGCAGTTCTTC. It yields the protein CASSPMTSDNEQFF.

This clonotype was counted at least ten times. The gene calls are TRBV10-1 and TRBJ2-3; TRBD2 aligns across 8 bases. V gave up 4 bases and J gave up 8 bases; unmatched junction bases: 5. This CDR3 spans 13 amino acids. CDR1 and CDR2 (germline): WNHNN, SYGVQD (reference sequence). The CDR3 loop is CASSGGAGGTQYF. The CDR3 coding sequence is TGCGCCAGCAGTGGAGGCGCGGGAGGTACGCAGTATTTT.

V is TRBV5-1 and J is TRBJ2-1, with D maybe TRBD2 (5 bases). Between the trimmed V and J ends, which lost 3 bases and 6 bases, there was a span of 16 bases. CDR3 length: 15 residues. Germline V gives CDR1 SGHRS, CDR2 YFSETQ. CDR3 in amino acids: CASSSRTYDGNEQFF. The CDR3 nucleotides are TGCGCCAGCAGCTCACGGACTTACGACGGCAATGAGCAGTTCTTC.

The chain is built from TRBV12-3 or TRBV12-4 and TRBJ1-4; TRBD1 is a possible D gene (5 bases). Trimming stripped 7 bases from V and 3 bases from J, with 12 bases between. The CDR3 covers 14 residues. CDR3 region: CASNRGGANEKLFF. The CDR3 coding sequence is TGTGCCAGCAACCGTGGGGGAGCTAATGAAAAACTGTTTTTT.

This clonotype was detected many times. This chain links TRBV20-1 with TRBJ1-3, with 8 bases identical to TRBD1. After removal of 3 bases from V and 1 base from J, the junction contained 5 bases not matched to a gene. Germline CDR1 and CDR2: DFQATT and SNEGSKA (reference sequence). This CDR3 has 15 residues. The CDR3 sequence: CSASDRGRSGNTIYF. The CDR3 DNA is TGCAGTGCTAGTGACAGGGGCCGGTCTGGAAACACCATATATTTT.

This rearrangement joins TRBV28 to TRBJ1-5; 8 bases align to TRBD1. V trimming: 3 bases; J trimming: 7 bases; junction bases outside the gene matches: 8. The CDR3 contains 15 residues. Germline V CDR1 and CDR2: MDHEN, SYDVKM. CDR3 sequence reads: CASSFLGQGGQPQHF. CDR3 sequence (DNA): TGTGCCAGCAGTTTCCTTGGACAGGGCGGGCAGCCCCAGCATTTT.

This clonotype was found a few times. The V and J genes are TRBV27 and TRBJ2-3; TRBD2 agrees at 8 bases. CDR3 length: 16 amino acids. The junction had 8 bases not matched to a gene; V was cut back by 2 bases and J by 4 bases. Germline V lookup: CDR1 MNHEY, CDR2 SMNVEV (reference sequence). This chain's CDR3 is CASSLNWAGGADTQYF. CDR3 DNA: TGTGCCAGCAGTTTAAATTGGGCGGGAGGAGCAGATACGCAGTATTTT.

This chain uses TRBV11-3 with TRBJ2-3; no reliable D call. The CDR3 extends over 12 amino acids. The germline CDR1 and CDR2 sequences are SGHNT and YENEEA. V was cut by 5 bases and J by 4 bases, with 7 bases left in between. The CDR3 protein is CASSRNSDTQYF. The CDR3 DNA is TGTGCCAGCAGCCGCAATTCAGATACGCAGTATTTT.

This clonotype turned up a few times. This chain joins TRBV6-2 or TRBV6-3 and TRBJ2-1; no clear D gene. Germline V gives CDR1 MNHEY, CDR2 SVGEGT. CDR3 length: 14 residues. Trimming pared 4 bases from V and 7 bases from J, leaving 14 bases between. The CDR3 region has the DNA TGTGCCAGCAGTTTATCCCGGGCTGGGAATGAGCAGTTCTTC. Translated: CASSLSRAGNEQFF.

This clonotype has just a few counts. This CDR3 is CASREGFNYNEQFF. CDR3 DNA sequence: TGTGCCAGCAGAGAGGGGTTTAACTACAATGAGCAGTTCTTC. This chain connects TRBV27 to TRBJ2-1; tentatively, D is TRBD1 or TRBD2 (5 bases each). Trimming removed 6 bases from V and 3 bases from J, with 12 bases in between. The length of the CDR3 is 14 residues. Germline V gene data show CDR1 as MNHEY and CDR2 as SMNVEV (reference sequence).

This rearrangement joins TRBV24-1 to TRBJ2-1, with D perhaps matching TRBD1 or TRBD2 (5 bases each). The CDR3 consists of 12 residues. Germline CDR1 KGHDR, CDR2 SFDVKD. V gave up 6 bases and J gave up 9 bases, with 11 bases separating them. The CDR3 bases are TGTGCCACCAGTTCTGGGGGTGTTGAGCAGTTCTTC. This gives the protein CATSSGGVEQFF.

The chain is built from TRBV7-6 and TRBJ2-3; D uncertain. Germline CDR1 reads SGHVS; CDR2 reads FNYEAQ. The CDR3 is made up of 13 amino acids. The V gene lost 5 bases and the J gene lost 6 bases, with 12 bases spanning the gap. CDR3 protein: CASSERVPDTQYF. The DNA of the CDR3 is TGTGCCAGCAGCGAAAGAGTACCGGATACGCAGTATTTT.

This clonotype occurred a few times. The V and J genes are TRBV3-1 and TRBJ2-7; D not certain. Trimming pared 3 bases from V and 1 base from J, leaving 7 bases between. CDR1 and CDR2 (germline): LGHDT, YNNKEL (reference sequence). CDR3 length equals 13 residues. CDR3 nucleotide sequence: TGTGCCAGCAGCCACCGCCCATCCTACGAGCAGTACTTC. Its translation is CASSHRPSYEQYF.

In this sample, this clonotype turned up a few times. This sequence joins TRBV27 and TRBJ2-7; D tentatively reads TRBD1 or TRBD2 (5 bases each). CDR1 and CDR2 (germline): MNHEY, SMNVEV (reference sequence). Trimming took off 5 bases at V and 6 bases at J, with 14 bases between the two ends. This CDR3 spans 13 amino acids. CDR3 sequence (DNA): TGTGCCAGCAGTGAACTGACTGGGGGCGAGCAGTACTTC. Encoded protein: CASSELTGGEQYF.

CDR3 sequence reads: CASSQEEGEAFF. CDR3 in DNA: TGTGCCAGCAGCCAAGAGGAAGGTGAAGCTTTCTTT. The chain couples TRBV14 to TRBJ1-1; no clear D gene. The germline gives CDR1 SGHDN, CDR2 FVKESK. The CDR3 covers 12 residues. V was trimmed by 0 bases and J by 7 bases, leaving 6 bases between them.

This clonotype was seen at least ten times. The chain is built from TRBV24-1 and TRBJ1-1; no clear D. Germline values: CDR1 KGHDR, CDR2 SFDVKD. The CDR3 contains 13 residues. V was trimmed by 10 bases and J by 1 base, leaving 12 bases between them. The CDR3 here is CATAHAANTEAFF. The CDR3 bases are TGTGCCACAGCTCATGCAGCGAACACTGAAGCTTTCTTT.